This is a list of T cell receptor beta chains from one sample in a study of CD8+CD57+ T cells in acquired aplastic anemia. From the reads, TCRdb called clonotypes with MiXCR, one entry per CDR3 protein. The sample has 160,000 or so distinct CDR3 sequences, roughly two thirds seen once. Sequencing input: sorted CD4+, CD8+, or CD8+CD57+ T cells (not recorded which) from PBMCs. These receptors were taken from a human donor with aplastic anemia. Each CDR3 is given without its conserved first and last residue. Clone sizes are given selectively: once, few, many, or a class where the clone is expanded.

size,V,CDR3
.,TRBV20-1,SVPKGTQY
.,TRBV7-9,ATRGDGYT
.,TRBV20-1,SASDGLGDSPLH
once,TRBV20-1,SARDWGNSNQPQH
.,TRBV19,ASSPGGVSEQY
.,TRBV7-8,ASSSGLAKETQY
.,TRBV2,ASSEGGENSPLH
.,TRBV24-1,ATSDSGHYEQY
.,TRBV6-5,ASTFASGASYEQY
.,TRBV9,ASSAPNGYT